Listed here are 23 T cell receptor beta chains from one sample, sequenced in a study of cytomegalovirus exposure and HLA in healthy donors. PCR involved 60 Vbeta and 13 Jbeta primers. Only in-frame clones appear in the TCRdb table, and some are missing; sequencing was by immunoSEQ multiplex PCR. There are 150,000 to 200,000 clones in the sample; 75% to 85% occur only once, and about 0.7% lies in the top ten. Input material: PBMCs. Receptors were obtained from a boy between 10 and 17 years old in good health and CMV-seronegative.

The chain employs TRBV27 and TRBJ2-5; tentatively, D is TRBD2 (5 bases). TRBJ2-7 matches the DNA end more closely, so the J call is doubtful. CDR1 and CDR2 from the germline V gene are MNHEY and SMNVEV (reference sequence). This CDR3 has 16 amino acids. This CDR3 reads CASSLGGVPKTYEQYF. The CDR3 bases are TGTGCCAGCAGTTTAGGAGGTGTTCCAAAAACCTACGAGCAGTACTTC.

This clone was recorded a few times. The rearrangement joins TRBV6-5 to TRBJ1-4; D is uncertain. Germline lookup yields CDR1 MNHEY and CDR2 SVGAGI. Trimming stripped 10 bases from V and 8 bases from J, with 17 bases between. The CDR3 loop spans 13 amino acids. CDR3 residues: CATSVLGQEKLFF. Written as DNA, the CDR3 is TGTGCCACCTCCGTTCTTGGGCAAGAAAAACTGTTTTTT.

The V call is TRBV19, the J call TRBJ1-1; TRBD1 matches 9 bases. J was trimmed by 8 bases and V by 5 bases; bases with no gene match: 6. This CDR3 is built from 13 residues. The germline V gene encodes CDR1 LNHDA and CDR2 SQIVND (reference sequence). The CDR3 DNA reads as TGTGCCAGTAGTGACACAGGGGGCACGGAAGCTTTCTTT. Translation gives CASSDTGGTEAFF.

The chain is built from TRBV9 and TRBJ1-1; 9 nucleotides agree with TRBD1. The CDR3 consists of 14 residues. With 1 base clipped from V and 10 bases from J, the junction kept 8 bases outside the gene matches. CDR1 SGDLS and CDR2 YYNGEE come from the germline V gene. The CDR3 region has the DNA TGTGCCAGCAGCGTATCGGGACAGGGTACGAGAGCTTTCTTT. Its translation is CASSVSGQGTRAFF.

The chain has TRBV5-1 and TRBJ2-3; D may be TRBD1 (6 bases). V dropped 6 bases and J dropped 1 base, with 15 bases sitting between them. Per the germline V gene, CDR1 is SGHRS and CDR2 is YFSETQ. The length of the CDR3 is 15 residues. CDR3 DNA: TGCGCCAGCAAACAGGGTGGGGGAGGCACAGATACGCAGTATTTT. Translation gives CASKQGGGGTDTQYF.

The chain couples TRBV7-2 to TRBJ2-3, with 10 bases identical to TRBD2. The length of the CDR3 is 17 residues. Looked up from germline, CDR1 is SGHTA and CDR2 is FQGNSA. The V and J ends lost 6 bases and 6 bases, in that order; junction bases with no gene match: 15. CDR3 amino acids: CASSSLPAAGGPDTQYF. Written as DNA, the CDR3 is TGTGCCAGCAGTTCCCTCCCCGCAGCGGGAGGGCCCGATACGCAGTATTTT.

The chain recombines TRBV21-1 with TRBJ2-4; the D segment call TRBD2 is taken from the table without a DNA check. TRBV21-1 is annotated as a pseudogene. This CDR3 contains 17 residues. CDR3 sequence (DNA): TGTGCCAGCACCATCCCTCGCGGCGGGAGGGCCAAAAACATTCAGTACTTC. Translating gives CASTIPRGGRAKNIQYF.

This clone came up once. The rearrangement uses TRBV4-2 and TRBJ2-7; 10 bases map to TRBD1. Germline CDR1 is LGHNA and CDR2 is YNFKEQ. The V and J ends lost 4 bases and 3 bases, in that order; junction bases with no gene match: 6. The CDR3 extends over 15 amino acids. The CDR3 protein is CASSRAGTGVYEQYF. CDR3 DNA sequence: TGTGCCAGCAGCCGCGCCGGGACAGGGGTCTACGAGCAGTACTTC.

The chain has TRBV21-1 and TRBJ2-7; the table assigns TRBD2, which was not confirmed against the DNA. TRBV21-1 is an annotated pseudogene. This CDR3 is 19 amino acids long. The CDR3 loop is CASSNPRLAGGAYSYEQYF. The CDR3 nucleotides read TGTGCCAGCAGCAATCCCAGACTAGCGGGAGGGGCTTACTCCTACGAGCAGTACTTC.

This sequence joins TRBV6-6 and TRBJ1-2, with D uncertain. Germline lookup yields CDR1 MNHNY and CDR2 SVGAGI (reference sequence). CDR3 length: 15 amino acids. V was shortened by 8 bases and J by 0 bases, with 16 bases between the two germline ends. The CDR3 DNA is TGTGCCAGCGACATAAAGCCTGATTCTAACTATGGCTACACCTTC. It translates to CASDIKPDSNYGYTF.

V is TRBV14 and J is TRBJ2-7; no firm D call. The germline CDR1 and CDR2 sequences are SGHDN and FVKESK. V gave up 4 bases and J gave up 5 bases, with 12 bases separating them. The CDR3 has 13 residues. The DNA for the CDR3 is TGTGCCAGCAGCCCCCATGAGCGCCACGAGCAGTACTTC. Translation gives CASSPHERHEQYF.

The chain is built from TRBV9 and TRBJ2-7, with a weak D call TRBD1 (6 bases). The CDR3 consists of 15 residues. Trimming pared 3 bases from V and 4 bases from J, leaving 17 bases between. Germline V CDR1 and CDR2: SGDLS, YYNGEE. CDR3 residues: CASSAAPGQPYEQYF. DNA for the CDR3: TGTGCCAGCAGCGCCGCCCCGGGACAACCTTACGAGCAGTACTTC.

This chain joins TRBV9 and TRBJ2-7, with 8 bases fitting TRBD1. CDR1 and CDR2 from the germline V gene are SGDLS and YYNGEE. The CDR3 runs 16 residues. The V and J ends lost 3 bases and 0 bases, in that order; junction bases with no gene match: 8. Written as DNA, the CDR3 is TGTGCCAGCAGCGCGGGGGACAGGCCCAGCTCCTACGAGCAGTACTTC. It specifies CASSAGDRPSSYEQYF.

The chain combines TRBV7-6 with TRBJ1-5; a weak D match, TRBD1 (5 bases). V lost 1 base and J lost 6, with 10 bases in between. CDR3 length: 14 residues. Germline V gene sequence: CDR1 SGHVS, CDR2 FNYEAQ. The CDR3 sequence is CASSLEAGRQPQHF. In nucleotides, the CDR3 is TGTGCCAGCAGCTTAGAAGCAGGGCGTCAGCCCCAGCATTTT.

In this sample, this clone turned up once. This chain links TRBV7-3 with TRBJ2-2; 8 bases agree with TRBD2. The V and J ends lost 0 bases and 1 base, in that order; junction bases with no gene match: 13. CDR1 is SGHTA, CDR2 FQGTGA, per germline. There are 20 residues in the CDR3. The CDR3 DNA sequence: TGTGCCAGCAGCTTAACGTTCCCCGGGCTAGCGGGTCTGAACACCGGGGAGCTGTTTTTT. Residues: CASSLTFPGLAGLNTGELFF.

The chain uses TRBV4-1 and TRBJ1-2, with a possible D match to TRBD1 (5 bases). The CDR3 is 15 residues long. Germline V gene data show CDR1 as MGHRA and CDR2 as YSYEKL. V lost 3 bases to trimming and J lost 4 bases, with 15 bases between them. CDR3 DNA sequence: TGCGCCAGCAGCCATGAACGACAGTTAAGCTATGGCTACACCTTC. It translates to CASSHERQLSYGYTF.

This clone was detected only once. This rearrangement joins TRBV7-9 to TRBJ2-1; perhaps TRBD2 as D (6 bases). Trimming removed 3 bases from V and 7 bases from J, with 7 bases in between. The CDR3 runs to 12 residues. The germline gives CDR1 SEHNR, CDR2 FQNEAQ (reference sequence). CDR3 in amino acids: CASSLEGNEQFF. The CDR3 DNA sequence: TGTGCCAGCAGCTTGGAGGGTAATGAGCAGTTCTTC.

This chain joins TRBV11-2 and TRBJ2-1; tentative D call: TRBD1 (6 bases). The CDR3 spans 13 residues. Trimming cost V 5 bases and J 9 bases, with 14 bases left between them. Germline-derived CDR1 and CDR2 are SGHAT and FQNNGV. Here the CDR3 reads CASSRDMGVEQFF. CDR3 DNA sequence: TGTGCCAGCAGCCGGGACATGGGCGTTGAGCAGTTCTTC.

J is TRBJ2-2 and V is TRBV7-9; D is unclear. Germline V gene data show CDR1 as SEHNR and CDR2 as FQNEAQ (reference sequence). Trimming took off 4 bases at V and 1 base at J, with 4 bases between the two ends. The CDR3 has 13 residues. CDR3 loop: CASSSLNTGELFF. The CDR3 region has the DNA TGTGCCAGCAGCTCCTTGAACACCGGGGAGCTGTTTTTT.

The gene calls are TRBV19 and TRBJ2-7, with a tentative D call TRBD1 (6 bases). The germline V gene encodes CDR1 LNHDA and CDR2 SQIVND (reference sequence). The CDR3 runs 15 residues. Trimming removed 5 bases from V and 0 bases from J, with 14 bases in between. The CDR3 region has the DNA TGTGCCAGTAGTCAAGTACTACAGGGCTCCTACGAGCAGTACTTC. Encoded protein: CASSQVLQGSYEQYF.

V is TRBV6-5 and J is TRBJ1-5; D ambiguous. This CDR3 spans 14 amino acids. V dropped 3 bases and J dropped 3 bases, with 9 bases sitting between them. From germline, CDR1 is MNHEY and CDR2 SVGAGI. The CDR3 nucleotides are TGTGCCAGCAGTTATAGCAGCATCAATCAGCCCCAGCATTTT. Translating gives CASSYSSINQPQHF.

The rearrangement uses TRBV5-8 and TRBJ2-7, with D tentatively TRBD2 (5 bases). Germline lookup yields CDR1 SGHTS and CDR2 YDEGEE. The CDR3 extends over 16 amino acids. The V end lost 4 bases, the J end lost 0 bases, and 17 bases lay between the germline ends. This CDR3 reads CASSLFRGSTSYEQYF. CDR3 bases: TGTGCCAGCAGCCTCTTCCGGGGTTCTACCTCCTACGAGCAGTACTTC.

This clone has only a few counts. The chain links TRBV4-3 to TRBJ2-7, with a tentative D call TRBD2 (6 bases). In germline, CDR1 is LGHNA, CDR2 YSLEER. Trimming took off 1 base at V and 3 bases at J, with 25 bases between the two ends. The CDR3 totals 19 residues. The CDR3 DNA reads as TGCGCCAGCAGCCAAGCGGGGACTTCCCGAGACAGCGGGTTCTACGAGCAGTACTTC. Protein: CASSQAGTSRDSGFYEQYF.